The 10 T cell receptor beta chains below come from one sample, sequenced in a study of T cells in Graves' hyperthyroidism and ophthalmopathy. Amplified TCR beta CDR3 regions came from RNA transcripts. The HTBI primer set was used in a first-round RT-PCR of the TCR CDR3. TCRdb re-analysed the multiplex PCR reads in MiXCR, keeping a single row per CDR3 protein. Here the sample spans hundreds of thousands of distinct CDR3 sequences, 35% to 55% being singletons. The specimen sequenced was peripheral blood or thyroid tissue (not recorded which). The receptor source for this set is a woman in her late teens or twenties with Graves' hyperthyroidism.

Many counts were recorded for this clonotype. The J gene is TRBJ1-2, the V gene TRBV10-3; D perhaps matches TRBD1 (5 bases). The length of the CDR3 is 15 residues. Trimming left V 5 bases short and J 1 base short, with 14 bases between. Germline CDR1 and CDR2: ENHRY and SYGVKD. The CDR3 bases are TGTGCCATCAGTTCCCGGGACGGCAATAACTATGGCTACACCTTC. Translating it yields CAISSRDGNNYGYTF.

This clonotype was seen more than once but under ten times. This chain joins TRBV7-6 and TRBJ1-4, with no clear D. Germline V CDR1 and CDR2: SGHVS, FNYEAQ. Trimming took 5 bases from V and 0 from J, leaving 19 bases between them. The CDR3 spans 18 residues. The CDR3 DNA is TGTGCCAGCAGCCTCGGGTGGCGACCCCATGCAACTAATGAAAAACTGTTTTTT. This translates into CASSLGWRPHATNEKLFF.

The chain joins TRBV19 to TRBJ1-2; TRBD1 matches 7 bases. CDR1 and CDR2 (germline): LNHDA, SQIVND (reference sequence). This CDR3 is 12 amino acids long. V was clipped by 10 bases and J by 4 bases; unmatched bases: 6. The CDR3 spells CAIFRQGYGYTF. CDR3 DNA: TGTGCCATCTTCCGACAGGGCTATGGCTACACCTTC.

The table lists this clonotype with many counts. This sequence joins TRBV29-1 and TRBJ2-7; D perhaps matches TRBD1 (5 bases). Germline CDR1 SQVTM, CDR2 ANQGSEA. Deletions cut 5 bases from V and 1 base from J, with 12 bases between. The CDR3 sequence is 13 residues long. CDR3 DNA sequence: TGCAGCGTTACAGGCGAGGCGTCCTACGAGCAGTACTTC. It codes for CSVTGEASYEQYF.

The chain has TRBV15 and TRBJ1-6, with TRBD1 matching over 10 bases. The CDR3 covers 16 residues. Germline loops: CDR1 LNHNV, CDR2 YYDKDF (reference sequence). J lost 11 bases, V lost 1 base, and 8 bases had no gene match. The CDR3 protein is CATSRGWDRGAPPLHF. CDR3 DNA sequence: TGTGCCACCAGCAGAGGTTGGGACAGGGGTGCTCCACCCCTCCACTTT.

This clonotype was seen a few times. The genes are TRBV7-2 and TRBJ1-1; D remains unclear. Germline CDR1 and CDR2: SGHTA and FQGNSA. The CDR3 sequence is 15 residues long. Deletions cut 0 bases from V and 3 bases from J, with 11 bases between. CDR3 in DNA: TGTGCCAGCAGCTTAGCTCCCACCGGGGACACTGAAGCTTTCTTT. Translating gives CASSLAPTGDTEAFF.

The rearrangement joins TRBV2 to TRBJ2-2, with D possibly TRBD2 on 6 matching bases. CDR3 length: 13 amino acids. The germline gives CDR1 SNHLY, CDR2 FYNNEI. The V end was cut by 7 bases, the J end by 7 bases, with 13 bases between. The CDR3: CASIRSEGGELFF. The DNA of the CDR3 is TGTGCCAGCATCCGATCGGAGGGCGGGGAGCTGTTTTTT. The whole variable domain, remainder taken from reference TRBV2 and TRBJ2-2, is EPEVTQTPSHQVTQMGQEVILRCVPISNHLYFYWYRQILGQKVEFLVSFYNNEISEKSEIFDDQFSVERPDGSNFTLKIRSTKLEDSAMYFCASIRSEGGELFFGEGSRLTVL.

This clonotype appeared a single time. The CDR3 DNA is TGTGCCACCAGTGATAGCGGGAGGCCGTACAATGAGCAGTTCTTC. Translating it yields CATSDSGRPYNEQFF. The chain carries TRBV24-1 and TRBJ2-1, with 9 nucleotides matching TRBD2. The CDR3 runs to 15 residues. Germline lookup yields CDR1 KGHDR and CDR2 SFDVKD. The ends lost 3 bases at V and 4 bases at J; junction bases unmatched: 3.

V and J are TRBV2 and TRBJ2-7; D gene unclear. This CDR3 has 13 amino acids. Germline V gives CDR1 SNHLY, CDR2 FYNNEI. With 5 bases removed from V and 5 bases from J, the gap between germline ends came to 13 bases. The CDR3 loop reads CASSYLTVNEQYF. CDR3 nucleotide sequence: TGTGCCAGCAGTTACCTCACGGTGAACGAGCAGTACTTC.

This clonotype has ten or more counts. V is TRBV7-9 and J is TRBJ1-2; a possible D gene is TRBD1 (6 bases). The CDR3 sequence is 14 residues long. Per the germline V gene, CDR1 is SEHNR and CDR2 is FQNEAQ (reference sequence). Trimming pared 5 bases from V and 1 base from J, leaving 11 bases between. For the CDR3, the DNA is TGTGCCAGCAGCCGACAGGTGGATAACTATGGCTACACCTTC. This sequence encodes CASSRQVDNYGYTF.